The next 9 T cell receptor beta chains were all read from a single sample in a study of blood T cell repertoires in COVID-19. Method: immunoSEQ multiplex PCR; TCRdb's copy keeps in-frame clones and lacks some. The sample consists of 250,000 to 300,000 clones, about 86% of them appearing once. Sample: peripheral blood. The receptors derive from a young man with active or convalescent COVID-19.

The rearrangement links TRBV6-1 to TRBJ1-2, with a possible D match to TRBD1 (5 bases). Trimming stripped 0 bases from V and 5 bases from J, with 13 bases between. This CDR3 has 15 residues. Germline values: CDR1 MNHNS, CDR2 SASEGT. The DNA of the CDR3 is TGTGCCAGCAGTGAAGCGCCCGGGAGGGGATATGGCTACACCTTC. Translated, it gives CASSEAPGRGYGYTF.

This chain connects TRBV5-6 to TRBJ1-1, with 7 bases matching TRBD1. The CDR3 covers 14 residues. The V segment lost 4 bases and the J segment 3 bases; nucleotides outside the gene matches: 6. The germline V gene has CDR1 SGHDT and CDR2 YYEEEE. The CDR3 here is CASSTDRVYTEAFF. In DNA, the CDR3 is TGTGCCAGCAGCACTGACAGGGTATACACTGAAGCTTTCTTT.

This chain joins TRBV7-9 and TRBJ2-7; 12 bases align to TRBD1. CDR3 length: 14 residues. CDR1 is SEHNR and CDR2 is FQNEAQ in the germline V gene (reference sequence). The V and J ends lost 3 bases and 4 bases, in that order; junction bases with no gene match: 1. CDR3 coding DNA: TGTGCCAGCAGCTTGGGACAGGGGGCTTACGAGCAGTACTTC. Encoded protein: CASSLGQGAYEQYF.

This clone was recorded only once. The chain has TRBV6-5 and TRBJ1-2, with TRBD1 identical over 7 bases. The CDR3 extends over 15 amino acids. Germline V gives CDR1 MNHEY, CDR2 SVGAGI. With 6 bases clipped from V and 3 bases from J, the junction kept 10 bases outside the gene matches. The CDR3, as DNA: TGTGCCAGCAGACCTAGTGACAGGGTTTACTATGGCTACACCTTC. As protein: CASRPSDRVYYGYTF.

The genes are TRBV9 and TRBJ1-1; 7 bases line up with TRBD1. The germline gives CDR1 SGDLS, CDR2 YYNGEE. The CDR3 loop spans 16 amino acids. J lost 1 base, V lost 4 bases, and 10 bases had no gene match. Here the CDR3 DNA reads TGTGCCAGCAGCCCAAGGGGGCAGGGGGGGAACACTGAAGCTTTCTTT. As protein: CASSPRGQGGNTEAFF.

The genes are TRBV2 and TRBJ2-3; 8 nucleotides line up with TRBD2. CDR1 and CDR2 from the germline V gene are SNHLY and FYNNEI. This CDR3 comprises 16 residues. V trimming: 6 bases; J trimming: 0 bases; junction bases outside the gene matches: 8. The CDR3 reads CASRTLAGPSTDTQYF. The CDR3 coding sequence is TGTGCCAGCAGGACGCTAGCGGGTCCTAGCACAGATACGCAGTATTTT.

This clone was observed a single time. This chain joins TRBV4-1 and TRBJ1-4, with TRBD1 identical over 7 bases. Germline values: CDR1 MGHRA, CDR2 YSYEKL. The ends lost 3 bases at V and 8 bases at J; junction bases unmatched: 9. The CDR3 runs 15 residues. CDR3: CASSQATGFHEKLFF. Here the CDR3 DNA reads TGCGCCAGCAGCCAGGCGACAGGGTTTCACGAAAAACTGTTTTTT.

The chain joins TRBV5-4 to TRBJ1-1, with 8 positions matching TRBD1. The V and J ends lost 6 bases and 0 bases, in that order; junction bases with no gene match: 4. This CDR3 contains 14 residues. Per germline, CDR1 SGHNT and CDR2 YYREEE (reference sequence). In nucleotides, the CDR3 is TGTGCCAGCAAGACAGGGGAGTTGAACACTGAAGCTTTCTTT. It is translated as CASKTGELNTEAFF. Full variable domain (missing parts from reference TRBV5-4 and TRBJ1-1): ETGVTQSPTHLIKTRGQQVTLRCSSQSGHNTVSWYQQALGQGPQFIFQYYREEENGRGNFPPRFSGLQFPNYSSELNVNALELDDSALYLCASKTGELNTEAFFGQGTRLTVV.

CDR3 protein: CASSPVPGADYGYTF. DNA of the CDR3: TGTGCCAGCAGCCCCGTCCCAGGGGCAGACTATGGCTACACCTTC. The chain uses TRBV5-4 and TRBJ1-2, with D possibly matching TRBD1 (6 bases). The CDR3 has 15 amino acids. Trimming left V 4 bases short and J 3 bases short, with 16 bases between. CDR1 SGHNT and CDR2 YYREEE come from the germline V gene (reference sequence).